Each of the 28 T cell receptor beta chains below was sequenced from the same sample in a study of graft-versus-host responses after intestinal transplantation. The table came from immunoSEQ multiplex PCR; TCRdb's copy has only in-frame clones and leaves some out. The top ten clones hold roughly 6.6% of a sample with under 50,000 clones, just under 90% of them seen once. The sequenced sample was PBMCs, obtained around 270 days after transplant. These receptors were obtained from a human patient who received an intestinal transplant, so some T cells may come from the graft donor.

The chain couples TRBV4-3 to TRBJ1-4; 11 bases map to TRBD1. Germline V gives CDR1 LGHNA, CDR2 YSLEER. The CDR3 covers 16 residues. V trimming: 3 bases; J trimming: 12 bases; junction bases outside the gene matches: 12. CDR3 coding DNA: TGCGCCAGCAGCCATGGACAGGGGGCCGGTAATAGTGAACTGTTTTTT. Residues: CASSHGQGAGNSELFF.

This sequence joins TRBV18 and TRBJ2-2, with TRBD2 matching 12 bases. The CDR3 sequence is 15 residues long. The germline CDR1 and CDR2 sequences are KGHSH and LQKENI. V lost 6 bases and J lost 4; bases outside the gene matches: 3. CDR3 residues: CASSPGLAGTGELFF. In DNA, the CDR3 is TGTGCCAGCTCCCCGGGACTAGCGGGCACCGGGGAGCTGTTTTTT.

V gene TRBV13 combines with J gene TRBJ2-2; no reliable D call. This CDR3 has 15 amino acids. Trimming stripped 4 bases from V and 1 base from J, with 10 bases between. Germline values: CDR1 PRHDT, CDR2 FYEKMQ (reference sequence). The CDR3 DNA reads TGTGCCAGCAGCTCTGGACGGAAGAACACCGGGGAGCTGTTTTTT. It codes for CASSSGRKNTGELFF.

This clone was recorded a few times. Other DNA sequences in this sample translate to the same CDR3. The chain links TRBV6-6 to TRBJ2-1; D ambiguous. The V gene's germline CDR1 is MNHNY and CDR2 SVGAGI (reference sequence). Between the trimmed V and J ends, which lost 0 bases and 4 bases, there was a span of 7 bases. This CDR3 spans 14 amino acids. The CDR3, as DNA: TGTGCCAGCAGTTACTCGAGAGTTTACAATGAGCAGTTCTTC. Protein: CASSYSRVYNEQFF.

The rearrangement uses TRBV18 and TRBJ2-5, with TRBD1 matching over 8 bases. The CDR3 contains 13 residues. Germline CDR1 and CDR2: KGHSH and LQKENI. V lost 3 bases to trimming and J lost 7 bases; unmatched junction nucleotides: 4. CDR3 sequence (DNA): TGTGCCAGCTCACCGACAGGGGAAGGGACCCAGTACTTC. As protein: CASSPTGEGTQYF.

The chain has TRBV9 and TRBJ1-5; D remains unclear. V lost 2 bases and J lost 5, with 23 bases in between. CDR3 length: 18 amino acids. CDR1 SGDLS and CDR2 YYNGEE come from the germline V gene. CDR3 nucleotide sequence: TGTGCCAGCAGCGTGTACAGACTAACATCCGCGGAGTATCAGCCCCAGCATTTT. Encoded protein: CASSVYRLTSAEYQPQHF.

The chain links TRBV7-2 to TRBJ2-1; 10 bases are a match to TRBD2. This CDR3 comprises 13 residues. V lost 5 bases, J lost 9 bases, and 4 bases stayed unmatched. Germline loops: CDR1 SGHTA, CDR2 FQGNSA. This chain's CDR3 is CASSASGSSEQFF. Written as DNA, the CDR3 is TGTGCCAGCAGCGCTAGCGGGAGCAGTGAGCAGTTCTTC.

The chain recombines TRBV6-4 with TRBJ2-1, with 12 positions matching TRBD2. The V gene end was trimmed by 10 bases and the J gene end by 9 bases; junction bases not matched to a gene: 10. This CDR3 contains 14 residues. Germline values: CDR1 MRHNA, CDR2 SNTAGT. The CDR3 loop is CANSSGGALGEQFF. CDR3 in DNA: TGTGCCAACTCTAGCGGGGGGGCATTGGGTGAGCAGTTCTTC.

The chain employs TRBV19 and TRBJ1-5; D ambiguous. The CDR3 is made up of 15 amino acids. Germline values: CDR1 LNHDA, CDR2 SQIVND (reference sequence). Trimming cost V 2 bases and J 2 bases, with 10 bases left between them. For the CDR3, the DNA is TGTGCCAGTAGTATAACCGAAACCGGCAATCAGCCCCAGCATTTT. Protein: CASSITETGNQPQHF.

The chain recombines TRBV13 with TRBJ2-3, with TRBD1 matching over 10 bases. This CDR3 has 18 residues. Trimming removed 6 bases from V and 4 bases from J; junction bases left unmatched: 16. Germline values: CDR1 PRHDT, CDR2 FYEKMQ (reference sequence). The CDR3, as DNA: TGTGCCAGCAGGTCTATGATTTCGGGACAGGGGCTCGCAGATACGCAGTATTTT. It yields the protein CASRSMISGQGLADTQYF.

The V gene is TRBV27, the J gene TRBJ2-2, with 7 bases matching TRBD2. The germline V gene encodes CDR1 MNHEY and CDR2 SMNVEV (reference sequence). V trimming: 4 bases; J trimming: 5 bases; junction bases outside the gene matches: 1. The CDR3 has 13 amino acids. The CDR3 DNA is TGTGCCAGCAGTTACGGGGGGACCGGGGAGCTGTTTTTT. Translation: CASSYGGTGELFF.

This chain links TRBV5-1 with TRBJ2-7; D might be TRBD1 (5 bases). The CDR3 runs 15 residues. Germline V CDR1 and CDR2: SGHRS, YFSETQ. V was trimmed by 1 base and J by 3 bases, leaving 14 bases between them. The DNA of the CDR3 is TGCGCCAGCAGCTTGTGGTATGGGGCAGGCTACGAGCAGTACTTC. The encoded protein is CASSLWYGAGYEQYF.

The rearrangement links TRBV10-2 to TRBJ1-6; 8 bases are a match to TRBD1. The V segment lost 6 bases and the J segment 11 bases; nucleotides outside the gene matches: 15. This CDR3 is 16 amino acids long. The germline V gene encodes CDR1 WSHSY and CDR2 SAAADI. CDR3: CASSTIPGQAQTPLHF. The CDR3 DNA is TGCGCCAGCAGCACTATACCGGGACAGGCTCAAACACCCCTCCACTTT.

The chain uses TRBV5-6 and TRBJ2-5; no definite D call. CDR3 size: 13 residues. Germline CDR1 is SGHDT and CDR2 is YYEEEE. Between the trimmed V and J ends, which lost 4 bases and 4 bases, there was a span of 11 bases. This CDR3 is CASSKVVGETQYF. The CDR3 DNA reads TGTGCCAGCAGCAAAGTAGTGGGAGAGACCCAGTACTTC. The variable domain in full, completed from reference TRBV5-6 and TRBJ2-5, reads DAGVTQSPTHLIKTRGQQVTLRCSPKSGHDTVSWYQQALGQGPQFIFQYYEEEERQRGNFPDRFSGHQFPNYSSELNVNALLLGDSALYLCASSKVVGETQYFGPGTRLLVL.

The J gene is TRBJ2-2, the V gene TRBV4-1; tentatively, D is TRBD1 (6 bases). Trimming left V 0 bases short and J 5 bases short, with 10 bases between. CDR1 is MGHRA and CDR2 is YSYEKL in the germline V gene. The CDR3 sequence is 15 residues long. The CDR3 reads CASSQEGARTGELFF. For the CDR3, the DNA is TGCGCCAGCAGCCAAGAGGGGGCGAGGACCGGGGAGCTGTTTTTT.

This chain joins TRBV10-3 and TRBJ2-2, with TRBD2 as a possible D gene (5 bases). The CDR3 length is 15 residues. V shed 0 bases and J shed 1 base, with 6 bases lying between them. Germline values: CDR1 ENHRY, CDR2 SYGVKD. CDR3 DNA sequence: TGTGCCATCAGTGAGTCAGCGGTGAACACCGGGGAGCTGTTTTTT. Its protein is CAISESAVNTGELFF.

The rearrangement joins TRBV6-1 to TRBJ2-1; TRBD1 agrees at 9 bases. The V gene's germline CDR1 is MNHNS and CDR2 SASEGT. This CDR3 is built from 17 residues. The ends lost 2 bases at V and 7 bases at J; junction bases unmatched: 12. CDR3 sequence: CASSEPYRGRIGNEQFF. CDR3 sequence (DNA): TGTGCCAGCAGTGAACCTTACAGGGGGCGCATTGGTAATGAGCAGTTCTTC.

The CDR3 nucleotides read TGTGCCAGTAGTATAGTGGGAGATTCCTACGAGCAGTACTTC. It translates to CASSIVGDSYEQYF. This chain links TRBV19 with TRBJ2-7, with D perhaps matching TRBD2 (5 bases). CDR1 is LNHDA and CDR2 is SQIVND in the germline V gene (reference sequence). The length of the CDR3 is 14 residues. Trimming pared 1 base from V and 1 base from J, leaving 8 bases between.

This rearrangement joins TRBV4-1 to TRBJ1-4; TRBD1 might be the D (5 bases). The ends were cut back, 0 bases at V and 5 bases at J, with 7 bases in the middle. The germline gives CDR1 MGHRA, CDR2 YSYEKL. CDR3 size: 14 residues. The chain's CDR3 is CASSQEGQNEKLFF. In nucleotides, the CDR3 is TGCGCCAGCAGCCAAGAGGGGCAGAATGAAAAACTGTTTTTT.

The gene calls are TRBV11-2 and TRBJ2-1, with 8 nucleotides matching TRBD1. Germline CDR1 SGHAT, CDR2 FQNNGV. The CDR3 spans 15 residues. V gave up 6 bases and J gave up 3 bases; unmatched junction bases: 7. The CDR3 nucleotides read TGTGCCAGCAGAGGAGGACAGGGATTCTACAATGAGCAGTTCTTC. Translated: CASRGGQGFYNEQFF.

This chain uses TRBV6-5 with TRBJ2-2; 7 bases line up with TRBD2. The CDR3 has 15 residues. V lost 4 bases to trimming and J lost 6 bases; unmatched junction nucleotides: 8. Germline V gene data show CDR1 as MNHEY and CDR2 as SVGAGI. The DNA for the CDR3 is TGTGCCAGCAGTTTCACCAGCGGGGTGGCCGGGGAGCTGTTTTTT. Translating gives CASSFTSGVAGELFF.

The chain has TRBV5-5 and TRBJ1-2; 10 nucleotides line up with TRBD1. Losses at the gene ends were 4 bases for V and 8 bases for J; bases not matched to a gene: 8. Looked up from germline, CDR1 is SGHKS and CDR2 is YYEKEE (reference sequence). The CDR3 runs to 14 residues. As DNA, the CDR3 is TGTGCCAGCAGCGCGACAGGGGGCGATTCCGGCTACACCTTC. It yields the protein CASSATGGDSGYTF.

The chain combines TRBV18 with TRBJ1-5; TRBD1 aligns across 9 bases. The CDR3 covers 18 residues. The germline V gene has CDR1 KGHSH and CDR2 LQKENI. V dropped 3 bases and J dropped 0; count of bases not matched to a gene: 9. This CDR3 is CASSPDGTGIFSNQPQHF. The CDR3 DNA reads as TGTGCCAGCTCACCGGACGGGACAGGGATTTTTAGCAATCAGCCCCAGCATTTT. The full variable domain, completed using reference TRBV18 and TRBJ1-5, is NAGVMQNPRHLVRRRGQEARLRCSPMKGHSHVYWYRQLPEEGLKFMVYLQKENIIDESGMPKERFSAEFPKEGPSILRIQQVVRGDSAAYFCASSPDGTGIFSNQPQHFGDGTRLSIL.

This chain uses TRBV7-9 with TRBJ2-5, with D maybe TRBD2 (6 bases). The CDR3 covers 17 residues. In germline, CDR1 is SEHNR, CDR2 FQNEAQ (reference sequence). Trimming took off 6 bases at V and 2 bases at J, with 22 bases between the two ends. Written as DNA, the CDR3 is TGTGCCAGCAGACCCGGGACTCGTCACCTTCCACAAGAGACCCAGTACTTC. Translating gives CASRPGTRHLPQETQYF.

This clone was counted once. A read error may account for a junction end that differs from germline. The rearrangement uses TRBV6-6 and TRBJ2-7, with D hard to call. The length of the CDR3 is 15 residues. The germline CDR1 and CDR2 sequences are MNHNY and SVGAGI (reference sequence). The CDR3 region is CATQGSAASSYERYF. As DNA, the CDR3 is TGTGCCACCCAAGGTTCGGCGGCGAGCTCCTACGAGCGGTACTTC.

The CDR3 loop reads CASSDRDRVMNTEAFF. As DNA, the CDR3 is TGCGCCAGCAGCGACCGGGACAGGGTAATGAACACTGAAGCTTTCTTT. The rearrangement joins TRBV4-1 to TRBJ1-1, with 9 bases aligning to TRBD1. The CDR3 has 16 residues. Looked up from germline, CDR1 is MGHRA and CDR2 is YSYEKL. The ends lost 5 bases at V and 0 bases at J; junction bases unmatched: 7.

This sequence joins TRBV6-5 and TRBJ2-1, with 8 positions matching TRBD2. The junction had 6 bases not matched to a gene; V was cut back by 5 bases and J by 9 bases. CDR1 and CDR2 (germline): MNHEY, SVGAGI. The CDR3 spans 13 residues. The CDR3 region is CASSGGGGFEQFF. The CDR3 coding sequence is TGTGCCAGCAGTGGGGGCGGGGGGTTTGAGCAGTTCTTC.

The V call is TRBV4-1, the J call TRBJ2-7, with 7 bases matching TRBD1. CDR3 length: 15 residues. The germline V gene has CDR1 MGHRA and CDR2 YSYEKL. Losses at the gene ends were 5 bases for V and 3 bases for J; bases not matched to a gene: 10. CDR3 DNA sequence: TGCGCCAGCAGCAGCCCGGGACAGAGCTACTACGAGCAGTACTTC. Its translation is CASSSPGQSYYEQYF.